This T cell receptor beta chain was profiled in a study of blood T cells in healthy people across ages. Findings and caveats of the study: Possibly, changes in expanded clonotypes were confounded because donor CMV status was unknown. Diversity estimates from one million T cells were considered underestimates.

The CDR3 has 14 amino acids. Per germline, CDR1 LGHDT and CDR2 YNNKEL (reference sequence). Extraction yielded at least 5.5 micrograms of total RNA per sample. A sample-barcoded 5' primer and a J-beta primer mix were used in a second PCR of roughly 6 to 11 cycles. Tagging of each cDNA molecule was performed by a template-switch adaptor with 12 random nucleotides. TCRdb independently ran MiXCR on the 5' RACE reads; one entry per CDR3 protein. The profile shows fewer than 2,000,000 distinct CDR3 sequences, roughly 30% of them singletons. The table lists this clonotype with many counts. Antigen: not known. Relative to the germline gene, one junction end is altered; a read error may explain this.

Sequencing was done on a sample of blood. V and J are TRBV3-1 and TRBJ2-3; D is unresolved. This clonotype was obtained from a woman aged 30 to 39 in good health. CDR3 region: CASSQPGSTDTQYF. CDR3 sequence (DNA): TGCGCCAGCAGCCAGCCTGGCAGCACAGATACGCAGTATTTT.